This TCR beta chain was recovered during a study of neurological immune-mediated disorders (dated by TCRdb to between 2018 and 2020). Broadly, across the study: Among the roughly 35 multiple sclerosis patients, about 31 had relapsing-remitting MS and 3 had secondary progressive MS. Longitudinal samples, technical triplicates and paired sorted CD4+ and CD8+ T-cell subsets, alongside PBMC samples, were included among the approximately 98 TCR-beta libraries. The study compared peripheral blood TCR-beta repertoires of HTLV-I-associated myelopathy (HAM/TSP) patients, multiple sclerosis patients and healthy controls using UMI-based sequencing. The cohort comprised 68 subjects: 14 HAM/TSP patients, around 34 multiple sclerosis patients and about 20 healthy controls.

Overall results and qualifications from the work: The MS cluster showed no association with clinical or MRI features, and the authors stated that larger cohorts are needed. The highest TCR clonal expansion was observed in HAM/TSP patients, whereas the lowest was observed in MS patients, even when compared with healthy controls. Expanded clones from different subjects shared no identical CDR3 amino acid sequences, which suggests that TCR-beta repertoires were private in all groups. In a phylogenetic analysis, the repertoires of 18 out of 34 MS patients fell into a single cluster of related CDR3 sequences, pointing to a possible signature at the repertoire level.

cDNA was synthesized by template-switch 5'RACE using a primer with a 10-nucleotide random unique molecular identifier that tagged each TCR transcript. Over 190 million TCR-beta sequences, covering 15-18 subjects, were produced in each sequencing run. Total RNA was extracted with the RNeasy kit. TCR-beta VDJ regions were amplified with primers for the TCR constant region and the 5'RACE anchor, using the KAPA Real-time Library Amplification kit. A first PCR added sample indexes and Illumina adaptors, and a second PCR then raised library yield. After Ampure bead purification, the roughly 650 bp TCR product was size-selected on a 2% E-gel SizeSelection system. Library quality was checked on a Bioanalyzer, concentration was measured with Qubit, and libraries were quantified with the Kapa Library Quantification kit before pooling. Libraries were sequenced paired-end 2 x 150 bp on an Illumina HiSeq 2500. To increase sequence diversity, roughly 24-32% phiX was spiked into each library pool. For the original study's pipeline: Quality-filtered reads were processed with the UMI-based MiGEC pipeline, and over 80% of raw TCR sequences were removed by the MiGEC pipeline during error correction. VDJ genes were aligned to IMGT germline references, and each clonotype was defined by a unique CDR3 amino acid sequence together with V-J genes. VDJtools evaluated clonal expansion, Shannon diversity and CDR3 relatedness (CalcPairwiseDistances, ClusterSamples); CLCbio workbench built phylogenetic trees. Clones with at least 8 unique UMIs were defined as expanded, with this threshold being based on coefficient-of-variation modelling across technical triplicates. The public reads were reprocessed in TCRdb via fastp at Q25 and MiXCR, keeping in-frame beta chains. Entries are consolidated by CDR3 protein sequence, retaining the most common genes and DNA. V and J calls and clone size were set by TCRdb, not the authors. This sample gives 95,000 or so distinct CDR3 sequences in total; around 3.3% of them show up just once. The top ten constitute around 6% of the sample.

V is clipped by 0 bases and J by 1 base, and the sequence between their germline boundaries is 15 bases long. CDR1 SQVTM and CDR2 ANQGSEA are derived from the germline V gene. The CDR3, cysteine through phenylalanine, is 16 amino acids long. The retained sequence is limited to the CDR3, 48 bases, with the frame set at the first base. This clonotype turned up a few times. The target of this receptor is not known. No per-base quality is available; no much larger clone lies one base away. For the unsorted PBMC libraries, 2 million PBMCs were stored in RNAlater at -80 degrees C until RNA extraction and were used to generate the libraries. The multiple sclerosis patients were enrolled in a US clinical protocol that used magnetic resonance imaging to evaluate disease progression. Peripheral blood was subjected to Ficoll-Hypaque density gradient centrifugation to isolate PBMCs, which were then cryopreserved in liquid nitrogen.

The receptor chain draws on TRBV29-1 and TRBJ2-5; the D gene is not confidently resolved. The receptor's source is a woman aged 18-29 years with multiple sclerosis. The sequenced sample was PBMCs. The CDR3 protein: CSVEDLARKGQETQYF. The DNA reads as follows: TGCAGCGTTGAAGATCTTGCAAGGAAGGGCCAAGAGACCCAGTACTTC.